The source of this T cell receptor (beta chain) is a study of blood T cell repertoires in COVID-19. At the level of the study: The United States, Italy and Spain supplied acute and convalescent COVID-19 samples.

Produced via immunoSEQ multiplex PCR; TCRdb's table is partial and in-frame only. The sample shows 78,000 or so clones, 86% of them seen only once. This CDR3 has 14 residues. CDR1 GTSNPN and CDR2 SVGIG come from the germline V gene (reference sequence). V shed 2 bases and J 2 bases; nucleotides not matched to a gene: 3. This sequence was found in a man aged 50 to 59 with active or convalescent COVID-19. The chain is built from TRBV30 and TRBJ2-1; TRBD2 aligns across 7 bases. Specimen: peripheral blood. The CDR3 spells CAWSSGAAYNEQFF. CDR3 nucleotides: TGTGCCTGGAGTAGCGGGGCTGCCTACAATGAGCAGTTCTTC. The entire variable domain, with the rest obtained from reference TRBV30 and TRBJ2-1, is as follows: SQTIHQWPATLVQPVGSPLSLECTVEGTSNPNLYWYRQAAGRGLQLLFYSVGIGQISSEVPQNLSASRPQDRQFILSSKKLLLSDSGFYLCAWSSGAAYNEQFFGPGTRLTVL.